The count of the clone carrying this T cell receptor beta chain is one. Mismatch with germline at one junction end may stem from a read error. These data belong to a study of control samples from healthy donors and cancer patients. The CDR3 consists of 16 residues. CDR1 is LNHDA, CDR2 SQIVND, per germline (reference sequence). Clones were read by immunoSEQ multiplex PCR, and TCRdb kept only the in-frame ones, dropping some. Here the sample spans 100,000 to 150,000 clones, roughly 90% being singletons. The origin of this receptor is a woman in her forties or fifties in good health. The sequenced sample consisted of blood. The chain links TRBV19 to TRBJ2-6; TRBD1 matches 9 bases. The CDR3: CASSTGDRAGANVPTF. The CDR3 nucleotides read TGTGCCAGTAGTACCGGGGACAGGGCTGGGGCCAACGTCCCGACTTTC.